These 25 T cell receptor beta chains originate from one sample sequenced in a study of shared clonotypes between healthy human individuals. Data came from immunoSEQ multiplex PCR; TCRdb stores just in-frame clones and leaves some out. This sample yields some 690,000 clones, of which around 91% are seen a single time; 34% belongs to the top ten. What was sequenced was memory CD8+ T cells from PBMCs. Subset defined: CD45RO+ cells pooled with CCR7-negative TemRA cells. The receptors were sampled from a man in his late teens or twenties in good health. Some clones in this sample may be carry-over from other donors' samples.

The chain couples TRBV5-5 to TRBJ2-7, with a weak D call TRBD1 (6 bases). The V and J ends lost 5 bases and 7 bases respectively, with 19 bases between them. Germline V CDR1 and CDR2: SGHKS, YYEKEE (reference sequence). The CDR3 covers 14 residues. The CDR3, as DNA: TGTGCCAGCAGATGGGGTCCCAGGGGAGATGAGCAGTACTTC. Residues: CASRWGPRGDEQYF. Drawing the rest from reference TRBV5-5 and TRBJ2-7, the complete variable domain is DAGVTQSPTHLIKTRGQQVTLRCSPISGHKSVSWYQQVLGQGPQFIFQYYEKEERGRGNFPDRFSARQFPNYSSELNVNALLLGDSALYLCASRWGPRGDEQYFGPGTRLTVT.

The V and J genes are TRBV6-5 and TRBJ2-7; 8 nucleotides agree with TRBD2. From germline, CDR1 is MNHEY and CDR2 SVGAGI. The CDR3 covers 14 residues. The V gene end was trimmed by 5 bases and the J gene end by 5 bases; junction bases not matched to a gene: 8. DNA for the CDR3: TGTGCCAGCAGTCCCCCCGGGAGGGGCCACGAGCAGTACTTC. Translating gives CASSPPGRGHEQYF.

The chain has TRBV7-9 and TRBJ1-4; perhaps TRBD1 as D (6 bases). The CDR3 totals 14 residues. Germline V lookup: CDR1 SEHNR, CDR2 FQNEAQ (reference sequence). V shed 5 bases and J shed 7 bases, with 14 bases lying between them. CDR3 sequence: CASSATGNSEKLFF. Here the CDR3 DNA reads TGTGCCAGCAGCGCGACAGGAAACAGTGAAAAACTGTTTTTT.

As for this clone: Other DNA sequences in this sample translate to the same CDR3. V and J are TRBV27 and TRBJ1-5; D is perhaps TRBD1 (5 bases). The CDR3 extends over 12 amino acids. V was cut by 2 bases and J by 7 bases, with 6 bases left in between. Germline-derived CDR1 and CDR2 are MNHEY and SMNVEV (reference sequence). CDR3 sequence: CASSLRGQPQHF. For the CDR3, the DNA is TGTGCCAGCAGTTTACGGGGGCAGCCCCAGCATTTT.

As regards this clone: This sample also contains other DNA sequences that code for the same CDR3. The CDR3 region is CASSPPGLAGAYNEQFF. CDR3 nucleotides: TGTGCCAGCTCACCACCAGGACTAGCGGGAGCCTACAATGAGCAGTTCTTC. The chain employs TRBV18 and TRBJ2-1; TRBD2 matches at 13 bases. CDR1 is KGHSH and CDR2 is LQKENI in the germline V gene. The V segment lost 0 bases and the J segment 2 bases; nucleotides outside the gene matches: 1. This CDR3 contains 17 residues. The full variable domain, with the rest looked up from reference TRBV18 and TRBJ2-1, is NAGVMQNPRHLVRRRGQEARLRCSPMKGHSHVYWYRQLPEEGLKFMVYLQKENIIDESGMPKERFSAEFPKEGPSILRIQQVVRGDSAAYFCASSPPGLAGAYNEQFFGPGTRLTVL.

V usage is TRBV28 and J usage is TRBJ1-2; tentative D call: TRBD1 (6 bases). V was clipped by 3 bases and J by 4 bases, with 12 bases between them. The length of the CDR3 is 14 residues. Germline loops: CDR1 MDHEN, CDR2 SYDVKM. In nucleotides, the CDR3 is TGTGCCAGCAGTTTTTCTGAGGACAGCTATGGCTACACCTTC. Protein product: CASSFSEDSYGYTF.

This clone was seen only once. The chain uses TRBV6-6 and TRBJ2-1; 14 nucleotides align to TRBD2. This CDR3 is 15 amino acids long. Germline CDR1 is MNHNY and CDR2 is SVGAGI (reference sequence). V gave up 6 bases and J gave up 7 bases; unmatched junction bases: 5. The CDR3 DNA reads TGTGCCAGCAGCCCGGGACTAGCGGGGGTTAATGAGCAGTTCTTC. Its protein is CASSPGLAGVNEQFF.

The chain has TRBV28 and TRBJ2-2; D gene unclear. The germline V gene has CDR1 MDHEN and CDR2 SYDVKM. V dropped 1 base and J dropped 6 bases, with 12 bases sitting between them. This CDR3 is 15 amino acids long. The CDR3 nucleotides read TGTGCCAGCAGTTTATCGGTTGGCCGGGCCGGGGAGCTGTTTTTT. Translating it yields CASSLSVGRAGELFF.

J is TRBJ1-2 and V is TRBV19, with 7 bases lining up with TRBD1. CDR1 and CDR2 (germline): LNHDA, SQIVND (reference sequence). The length of the CDR3 is 15 residues. Trimming at V came to 5 bases and at J to 3 bases, leaving 9 bases not matched to a gene. The CDR3 nucleotides read TGTGCCAGTAGTCCCCGACAGGGTAGGGACTATGGCTACACCTTC. This codes for CASSPRQGRDYGYTF.

The chain combines TRBV19 with TRBJ2-1; D is uncertain. Germline V lookup: CDR1 LNHDA, CDR2 SQIVND (reference sequence). V was trimmed by 5 bases and J by 6 bases, leaving 11 bases between them. The CDR3 has 13 amino acids. The DNA for the CDR3 is TGTGCCAGTAGTCCCTCCCAAGGCAATGAGCAGTTCTTC. Amino acids: CASSPSQGNEQFF.

V gene TRBV19 combines with J gene TRBJ2-1, with a tentative D call TRBD2 (5 bases). The germline V gene has CDR1 LNHDA and CDR2 SQIVND (reference sequence). The V end lost 6 bases, the J end lost 11 bases, and 14 bases lay between the germline ends. The CDR3 has 12 residues. DNA for the CDR3: TGTGCCAGTAGCCCGGTGAGCGGCAAGCAGTTCTTC. It codes for CASSPVSGKQFF. Full variable domain (outside the CDR3, taken from reference TRBV19 and TRBJ2-1): DGGITQSPKYLFRKEGQNVTLSCEQNLNHDAMYWYRQDPGQGLRLIYYSQIVNDFQKGDIAEGYSVSREKKESFPLTVTSAQKNPTAFYLCASSPVSGKQFFGPGTRLTVL.

This rearrangement joins TRBV9 to TRBJ2-7; TRBD1 matches at 8 bases. Germline lookup yields CDR1 SGDLS and CDR2 YYNGEE. V gave up 4 bases and J gave up 2 bases; unmatched junction bases: 5. This CDR3 is 14 amino acids long. This CDR3 reads CASSPLGQAYEQYF. CDR3 DNA: TGTGCCAGCAGCCCCTTGGGACAGGCCTACGAGCAGTACTTC.

V gene TRBV28 combines with J gene TRBJ2-3; TRBD2 agrees at 11 bases. V shed 1 base and J 3 bases; nucleotides not matched to a gene: 15. CDR3 length: 20 amino acids. Germline V lookup: CDR1 MDHEN, CDR2 SYDVKM. For the CDR3, the DNA is TGTGCCAGCAGTTTATCGCGGACTAGCGGGTTCAGTCCAATTACAGATACGCAGTATTTT. Its translation is CASSLSRTSGFSPITDTQYF.

This clone was detected a few times. The gene calls are TRBV5-1 and TRBJ1-4; no firm D call. Looked up from germline, CDR1 is SGHRS and CDR2 is YFSETQ. V lost 1 base and J 0 bases, leaving 10 bases between the germline ends. The CDR3 totals 16 residues. CDR3 residues: CASSLFGVATNEKLFF. CDR3 in DNA: TGCGCCAGCAGCTTGTTTGGGGTTGCAACTAATGAAAAACTGTTTTTT. The full variable domain, rest sourced from reference TRBV5-1 and TRBJ1-4, is KAGVTQTPRYLIKTRGQQVTLSCSPISGHRSVSWYQQTPGQGLQFLFEYFSETQRNKGNFPGRFSGRQFSNSRSEMNVSTLELGDSALYLCASSLFGVATNEKLFFGSGTQLSVL.

This chain connects TRBV4-1 to TRBJ1-1; D is ambiguous. The V gene lost 3 bases and the J gene lost 3 bases, with 14 bases spanning the gap. The CDR3 extends over 15 amino acids. CDR1 MGHRA and CDR2 YSYEKL come from the germline V gene. The CDR3 DNA reads as TGCGCCAGCAGCCACCTACCGGGATCTGACACTGAAGCTTTCTTT. Protein: CASSHLPGSDTEAFF.

J is TRBJ1-2 and V is TRBV7-9; 9 bases match TRBD1. The CDR3 runs to 15 residues. The trim removed 6 bases at V and 4 bases at J, leaving 9 bases unmatched. In germline, CDR1 is SEHNR, CDR2 FQNEAQ (reference sequence). DNA for the CDR3: TGTGCCAGCAGGGGCGGGGACAGGGATTCCTATGGCTACACCTTC. Its translation is CASRGGDRDSYGYTF.

The chain couples TRBV4-1 to TRBJ1-2; 7 bases agree with TRBD1. CDR1 and CDR2 from the germline V gene are MGHRA and YSYEKL. The CDR3 runs 17 residues. With V trimmed by 1 base and J by 0 bases, 8 bases remained unmatched. The CDR3 DNA reads as TGCGCCAGCAGCCAAGCTCCGGGGACAGCGGCTAACTATGGCTACACCTTC. Protein: CASSQAPGTAANYGYTF.

The chain links TRBV2 to TRBJ2-7, with 13 nucleotides matching TRBD2. The CDR3 runs 17 residues. Germline V gene lookup returns CDR1 SNHLY and CDR2 FYNNEI. Trimming cost V 6 bases and J 2 bases; bases outside gene matches: 10. CDR3 bases: TGTGCCAGCAGCACCGGGACTAGCGGGAAGGATACCTACGAGCAGTACTTC. The encoded protein is CASSTGTSGKDTYEQYF.

The rearrangement uses TRBV13 and TRBJ2-5; the D gene is possibly TRBD2 (5 bases). The CDR3 is made up of 13 amino acids. Germline lookup yields CDR1 PRHDT and CDR2 FYEKMQ (reference sequence). V gave up 0 bases and J gave up 4 bases, with 6 bases separating them. CDR3 sequence: CASSLGGGETQYF. The CDR3 nucleotides are TGTGCCAGCAGCTTAGGCGGAGGAGAGACCCAGTACTTC. Using reference TRBV13 and TRBJ2-5 for the parts outside the CDR3, the full variable domain is AAGVIQSPRHLIKEKRETATLKCYPIPRHDTVYWYQQGPGQDPQFLISFYEKMQSDKGSIPDRFSAQQFSDYHSELNMSSLELGDSALYFCASSLGGGETQYFGPGTRLLVL.

The genes are TRBV10-1 and TRBJ2-7; tentatively, D is TRBD2 (6 bases). The CDR3 length is 15 residues. V was cut by 6 bases and J by 2 bases, with 17 bases left in between. In germline, CDR1 is WNHNN, CDR2 SYGVQD (reference sequence). CDR3 residues: CASSSDKGTPYEQYF. The CDR3 nucleotides read TGCGCCAGCAGCTCGGACAAGGGGACTCCCTACGAGCAGTACTTC.

The J gene is TRBJ2-7, the V gene TRBV11-2, with TRBD2 matching 11 bases. With 4 bases clipped from V and 7 bases from J, the junction kept 9 bases outside the gene matches. The CDR3 covers 15 residues. Germline CDR1 SGHAT, CDR2 FQNNGV. DNA of the CDR3: TGTGCCAGCAGCTGGACCGGGACTAGCGGCCTTGAGCAGTACTTC. Translating it yields CASSWTGTSGLEQYF. Combining the CDR3 with reference TRBV11-2 and TRBJ2-7 gives the whole variable domain EAGVAQSPRYKIIEKRQSVAFWCNPISGHATLYWYQQILGQGPKLLIQFQNNGVVDDSQLPKDRFSAERLKGVDSTLKIQPAKLEDSAVYLCASSWTGTSGLEQYFGPGTRLTVT.

The chain recombines TRBV28 with TRBJ1-1; the D gene is possibly TRBD1 (5 bases). This CDR3 is built from 14 residues. Trimming took off 10 bases at V and 3 bases at J, with 18 bases between the two ends. From germline, CDR1 is MDHEN and CDR2 SYDVKM. DNA for the CDR3: TGTGCCACCGACGGCCAGGGTGGTCACACTGAAGCTTTCTTT. It is translated as CATDGQGGHTEAFF.

The chain uses TRBV4-2 and TRBJ1-6; D remains unclear. CDR1 LGHNA and CDR2 YNFKEQ come from the germline V gene. Trimming removed 0 bases at V and 10 bases at J, with 13 bases between. This CDR3 comprises 15 residues. The CDR3 sequence: CASSQDQSPRSPLHF. CDR3 nucleotide sequence: TGTGCCAGCAGCCAAGATCAGTCCCCGAGGTCACCCCTCCACTTT.

The V and J genes are TRBV19 and TRBJ2-3; TRBD1 matches 7 bases. The CDR3 is 16 amino acids. V gave up 3 bases and J gave up 0 bases; unmatched junction bases: 6. Germline V gene data show CDR1 as LNHDA and CDR2 as SQIVND (reference sequence). CDR3 in amino acids: CASSILSDRSTDTQYF. The CDR3 nucleotides read TGTGCCAGTAGTATTTTGTCGGACAGGAGCACAGATACGCAGTATTTT.

The V gene is TRBV27, the J gene TRBJ2-7; 7 nucleotides align to TRBD2. The germline gives CDR1 MNHEY, CDR2 SMNVEV (reference sequence). Trimming at V came to 0 bases and at J to 5 bases, leaving 10 bases not matched to a gene. The CDR3 totals 16 residues. In nucleotides, the CDR3 is TGTGCCAGCAGTTTATCGCCAGCGGGATACGTCGACGAGCAGTACTTC. The encoded protein is CASSLSPAGYVDEQYF.